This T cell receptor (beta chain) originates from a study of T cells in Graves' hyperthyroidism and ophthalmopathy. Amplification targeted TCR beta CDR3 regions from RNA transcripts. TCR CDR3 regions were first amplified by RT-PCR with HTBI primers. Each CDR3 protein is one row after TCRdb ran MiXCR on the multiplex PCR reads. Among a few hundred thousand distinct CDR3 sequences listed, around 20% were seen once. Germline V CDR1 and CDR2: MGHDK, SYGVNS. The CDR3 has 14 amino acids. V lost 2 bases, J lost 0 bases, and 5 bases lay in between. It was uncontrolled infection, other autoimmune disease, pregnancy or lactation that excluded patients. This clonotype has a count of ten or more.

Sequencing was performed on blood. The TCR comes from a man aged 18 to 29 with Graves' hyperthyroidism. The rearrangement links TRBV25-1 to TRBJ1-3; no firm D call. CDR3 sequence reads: CASSEQSSGNTIYF. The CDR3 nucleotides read TGTGCCAGCAGTGAACAGAGCTCTGGAAACACCATATATTTT.